Listed below are T cell receptor beta chains from one sample, sequenced in a study of cytomegalovirus exposure and HLA in healthy donors. Repertoires were generated with immunoSEQ multiplex PCR, while TCRdb's copy carries only in-frame clones and drops some. The sample has some 130,000 clones; less than 80% are singletons. Sample: PBMCs. These receptors all come from a female donor in good health and CMV-seropositive. The CDR3 runs from the conserved cysteine through the conserved F or W.

cdr3_aa j_call v_call
CASSQEGTSGVFDTQYF TRBJ2-3 TRBV4-2
CASLRQELPNEKLFF TRBJ1-4 TRBV6-5
CASSPPRDLAGEETQYF TRBJ2-5 TRBV7-9
CASSVVDSQETQYF TRBJ2-5 TRBV9
CASSQEQGIRGYTF TRBJ1-2 TRBV4-1
CASSFTGVGTEAFF TRBJ1-1 TRBV18
CASSLRRTSGNYNEQFF TRBJ2-1 TRBV7-9
CASSLMPVRQEQYF TRBJ2-7 TRBV7-3
CASSLAGTSGISYEQYF TRBJ2-7 TRBV7-9
CASSSGQGFETQYF TRBJ2-5 TRBV7-3
CASSLDVAGAYEQYF TRBJ2-7 TRBV28
CASSHSLRAEEKLFF TRBJ1-4 TRBV4-1
CASSSISLSGLEQFF TRBJ2-1 TRBV28
CASSSNRESEQFF TRBJ2-1 TRBV7-3
CVIGNSYEQYF TRBJ2-7 TRBV7-9
CATRKLAGNNEQFF TRBJ2-1 TRBV4-1